A selection of T cell receptor beta chains follows, all from one sample in a study of blood T cell repertoires in COVID-19. TCRdb's table, derived via immunoSEQ multiplex PCR, lists solely in-frame clones and lacks some. The sample holds about 480,000 clones, around 85% seen once. The sequenced sample was PBMCs or T cells enriched from blood (not recorded which). Receptors were obtained from a woman aged 55-70 years who had recovered from COVID-19. Each CDR3 is given with its conserved first and last residue.

TRBV14	TRBJ1-5	CASSQDPGQPSNQPQHF
TRBV11-3	TRBJ2-7	CASSLIRGQDYEQYF
TRBV12-3/TRBV12-4	TRBJ1-1	CASSPIGDTEAFF
TRBV6-1	TRBJ1-1	CASREGDTRAFF
TRBV7-9	TRBJ2-1	CASSPAGQGYNEQFF
TRBV3-1/TRBV3-2	TRBJ1-2	CASSQDSRGYTF
TRBV11-3	TRBJ1-1	CASSLGRNTEAFF
TRBV13	TRBJ1-2	CASSLRGDGYTF
TRBV2	TRBJ1-5	CASSGTGGVGNQPQHF
TRBV5-4	TRBJ1-5	CASSSGDSNQPQHF
TRBV24-1	TRBJ2-1	CATSSGDRMYNEQFF
TRBV5-1	TRBJ1-2	CASSLEGGGRGYGYTF
TRBV2	TRBJ2-1	CASSVDSGGANEQFF
TRBV6-6	TRBJ2-1	CASSFRDSQFF
TRBV18	TRBJ1-1	CASSPPGGGGMNTEAFF
TRBV19	TRBJ1-2	CASSPGQGNYGYTF
TRBV5-1	TRBJ1-1	CASSLVRQGANTEAFF
TRBV5-1	TRBJ1-3	CASSLIGASGNTIYF
TRBV12-5	TRBJ1-4	CASGSGQGLINEKLFF
TRBV18	TRBJ1-3	CASSWDTMGSGNTIYF
TRBV20-1	TRBJ1-2	CSASDRGYGYTF
TRBV13	TRBJ2-1	CASSSGTGVNEQFF
TRBV19	TRBJ1-2	CASQRAPNYGYTF
TRBV21-1	TRBJ1-1	CASTIPRSRGLNTEAFF
TRBV5-1	TRBJ2-1	CASSVGQTSYNEQFF
TRBV4-1	TRBJ2-7	CASSQDGQGVGSYEQYF
TRBV10-2	TRBJ1-2	CASSELRASNYGYTF
TRBV13	TRBJ2-7	CASSPQSGGPYEQYF
TRBV6-1	TRBJ2-1	CASSVLAGGSSYNEQFF
TRBV11-2	TRBJ2-5	CASSLGQETQYF